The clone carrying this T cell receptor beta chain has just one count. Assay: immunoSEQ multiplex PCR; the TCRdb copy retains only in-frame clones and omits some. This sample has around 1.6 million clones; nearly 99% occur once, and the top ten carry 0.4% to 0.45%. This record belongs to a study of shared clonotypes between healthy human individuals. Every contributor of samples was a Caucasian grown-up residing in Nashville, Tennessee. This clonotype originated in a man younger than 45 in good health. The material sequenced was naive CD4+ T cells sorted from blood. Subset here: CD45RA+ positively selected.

DNA of the CDR3: TGTGCCAGCAGTGAGAGGACGGGCTTCAGCTCCTACGAGCAGTACTTC. Protein: CASSERTGFSSYEQYF. The chain links TRBV2 to TRBJ2-7, with D unclear. Deletions cut 3 bases from V and 0 bases from J, with 15 bases between. The CDR3 consists of 16 residues. Germline assignment: CDR1 SNHLY and CDR2 FYNNEI.